This T cell receptor beta chain was identified in a study of beta chain features in type 1 diabetes (dated by TCRdb to 2016 to 2019). With regard to the full study: Mean age, gender distribution, total cell number and subset yield did not differ between patients and healthy donors. A total of 90 million to 140 million sorted cells were examined across all samples, and RNA yield correlated strongly with the number of cells per subset. Regulatory and stem cell-like memory subsets were isolated from only 8 patients and about eight healthy donors, whereas naive and central memory subsets came from all 30 or so donors. In the study, recently diagnosed type 1 diabetes patients and matched healthy donors were compared on the TCRB repertoires of their sorted circulating CD4+ T cell subsets.

Each donor gave one peripheral blood draw, around 100 mL on average, collected into heparinised tubes. Using a panel that included CD45RO, CCR7, CD25, CD127, CD95 and CD27, naive, central memory, regulatory and stem cell-like memory CD4+ T cells were sorted on a BD FACSAria II. Every sorted population had a purity above 98%. Right away, PBMCs were isolated by Lymphoprep density gradient centrifugation and were stained directly, with no culture step. Samples were stained and sorted in pairs, with one healthy donor and one patient per experiment, so that batch effects were minimized. The research as a whole found: Because the HLA sub-analyses included only small numbers of individuals, any influence of HLA type on TCRB rearrangement was left unresolved. In all four CD4+ subsets, TCRB CDR3 length was moderately but significantly shorter in type 1 diabetes patients. Patients with type 1 diabetes made fewer insertions and deleted more nucleotides at VDJ recombination sites, implying thymic rearrangement abnormalities. Shorter templates might have been favored by PCR, but patient and control samples were amplified and corrected together, so both groups would have been affected equally by any skew. Because cDNA was sequenced instead of genomic DNA, activated cells with high expression could be over-represented, although the groups did not differ in activation or CD3 levels. Naive, central memory and regulatory TCRB repertoires appeared more similar among patients than among healthy donors.

With regard to this clone: Which antigen it targets is not known. One base away there is no much larger clone; base qualities are not given.

The entire amount of isolated RNA was reverse transcribed using the High Capacity cDNA Reverse Transcription Kit, so the sequenced TCRB transcripts were expressed ones. Naive, central memory and regulatory T cell samples underwent deep immunoSEQ sequencing, averaging about 3.57 million total reads per sample. Sorted cells were lysed in RLT buffer and RNA was extracted with DNase-treated RNeasy Micro or Mini kits, depending on cell number. Each cell subset was processed on its own to prevent cross-contamination, while patient and healthy donor samples were processed together. The immunoSEQ multiplex PCR was used to amplify TCRB sequences from cDNA, generating 87-bp fragments that spanned the CDR3 region. Sequencing of the amplicons was done on the Illumina HiSeq platform. In the source study's methods: PCR bias was computationally corrected using synthetic template baselines, reads within Hamming distance 2 were collapsed, and singletons that could not be merged were discarded. Reads were aligned against IMGT so that V, D and J genes, CDR3 length and insertions or deletions at six rearrangement sites could be assigned. Within each subset, clonotype counts were normalized to the number of sorted cells before true diversity and Gini coefficients were calculated with the tcR R package. Repertoire sharing was quantified using the overlap coefficient calculated on TCRB nucleotide sequences. Out-of-frame TCRB sequences from naive cells were analyzed as a proxy for the pre-selection repertoire. In TCRdb, the immuneACCESS table is reduced to in-frame sequences with V and J assigned. These tables do not hold every clone; where another copy was compared, an unresolved V gene accounts for under half, and the others remain unexplained. V and J calls and clone size follow that table, whereas D and trimming were derived from the DNA. The sample yields about 450,000 clones; more than 9.5% were counted once. 0.035% to 0.05% of the sample comes from the top ten.

Relative to germline, V is missing 5 bases and J is missing 6 bases, with 11 bases of the junction outside any gene match. The germline V gene encodes CDR1 SGHTA and CDR2 FQGNSA. Spanning cysteine to phenylalanine, the CDR3 consists of 17 amino acids. Kept here is only the CDR3 DNA, which spans 51 bases and is read in frame from base 1. Recombination connected TRBV7-2 to TRBJ2-5, and 14 bases in between align with TRBD2. The sequenced sample consisted of naive CD4+ T cells from blood. According to the study, the label for this sample's cell subset or site signals: true naive CD4+ T cells. This TCR derives from a woman aged 18-35 years in good health. The CDR3: CASSPRGLAGGTKTQYF. The DNA is as follows: TGTGCCAGCAGCCCCAGAGGACTAGCGGGGGGCACTAAGACCCAGTACTTC.